This T cell receptor (beta chain) is drawn from a study of CD8 T cells in ankylosing spondylitis. Study-level results: Reactive arthritis synovial fluid and blood were previously reported to contain some motif variants. Reportedly, significant enrichment of disease-linked clones occurred in matched ankylosing spondylitis synovial fluid. In ankylosing spondylitis blood, a motif of seven to nine highly homologous TCR beta variants appeared characteristic.

This clonotype was seen only a few times. As yet, its antigen is unknown. This CDR3 is 15 amino acids long. CDR1 and CDR2 (germline): SGHTA, FQGNSA. V lost 1 base and J lost 5, with 9 bases in between. Each TCR beta library was made by quantitative 5'-RACE that incorporated molecular barcodes. A single record per CDR3 protein comes from TCRdb applying MiXCR to the 5' RACE reads. The sample has over 450,000 distinct CDR3 sequences, roughly 13% seen once. This TCR was recovered from a male donor with ankylosing spondylitis. The sample taken for sequencing was blood, either unsorted or a sorted T cell fraction (not recorded which). V usage is TRBV7-2 and J usage is TRBJ1-6; D gene ambiguous. The CDR3 loop reads CASSLVGNDNSPLHF. The CDR3 DNA sequence: TGTGCCAGCAGCTTAGTGGGCAATGATAATTCACCCCTCCACTTT.